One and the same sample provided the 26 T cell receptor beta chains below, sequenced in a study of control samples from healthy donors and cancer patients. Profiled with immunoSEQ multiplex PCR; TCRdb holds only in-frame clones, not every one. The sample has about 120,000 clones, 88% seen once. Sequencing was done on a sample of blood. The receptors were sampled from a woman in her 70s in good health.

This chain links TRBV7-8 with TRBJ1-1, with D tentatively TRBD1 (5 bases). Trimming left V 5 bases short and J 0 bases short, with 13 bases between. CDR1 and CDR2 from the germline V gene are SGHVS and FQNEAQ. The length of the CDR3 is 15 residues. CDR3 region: CASSPQGLVNTEAFF. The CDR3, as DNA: TGTGCCAGCAGCCCCCAGGGATTGGTGAACACTGAAGCTTTCTTT.

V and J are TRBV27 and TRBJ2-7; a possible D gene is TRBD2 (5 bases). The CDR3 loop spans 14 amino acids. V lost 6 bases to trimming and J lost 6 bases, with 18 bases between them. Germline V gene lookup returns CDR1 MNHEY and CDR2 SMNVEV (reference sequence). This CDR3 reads CASREGSLILEQYF. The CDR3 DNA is TGTGCCAGCAGAGAGGGATCCCTCATCCTCGAGCAGTACTTC.

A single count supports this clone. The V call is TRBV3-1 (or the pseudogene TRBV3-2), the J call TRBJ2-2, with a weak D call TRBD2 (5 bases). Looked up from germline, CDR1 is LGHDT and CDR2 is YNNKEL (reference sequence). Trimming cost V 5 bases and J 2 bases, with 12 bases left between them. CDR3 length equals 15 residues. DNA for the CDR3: TGTGCCAGCAGCTTCGAGGGAGCCAACACCGGGGAGCTGTTTTTT. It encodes CASSFEGANTGELFF.

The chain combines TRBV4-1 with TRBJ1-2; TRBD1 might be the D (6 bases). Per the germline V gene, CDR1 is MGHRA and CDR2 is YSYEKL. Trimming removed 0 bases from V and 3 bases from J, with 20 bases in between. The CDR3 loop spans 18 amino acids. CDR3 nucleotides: TGCGCCAGCAGCCAAGACCAAGGGCGAGGGGGAGAGGACTATGGCTACACCTTC. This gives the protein CASSQDQGRGGEDYGYTF.

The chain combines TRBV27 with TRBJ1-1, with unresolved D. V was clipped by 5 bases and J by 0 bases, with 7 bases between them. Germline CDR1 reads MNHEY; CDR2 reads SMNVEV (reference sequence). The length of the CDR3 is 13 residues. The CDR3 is CASSPSMNTEAFF. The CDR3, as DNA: TGTGCCAGCAGTCCATCCATGAACACTGAAGCTTTCTTT.

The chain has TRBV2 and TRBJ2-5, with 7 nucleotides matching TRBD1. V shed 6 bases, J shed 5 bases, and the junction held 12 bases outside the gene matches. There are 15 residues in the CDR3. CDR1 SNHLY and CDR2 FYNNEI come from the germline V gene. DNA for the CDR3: TGTGCCAGCAGAGCGACAGGGTCGGGGTTTGAGACCCAGTACTTC. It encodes CASRATGSGFETQYF.

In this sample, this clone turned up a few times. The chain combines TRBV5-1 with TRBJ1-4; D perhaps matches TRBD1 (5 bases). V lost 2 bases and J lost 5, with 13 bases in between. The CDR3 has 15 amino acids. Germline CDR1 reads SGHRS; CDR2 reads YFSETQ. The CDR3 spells CASSLRDSQNEKLFF. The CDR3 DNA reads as TGCGCCAGCAGCTTACGTGACAGCCAAAATGAAAAACTGTTTTTT.

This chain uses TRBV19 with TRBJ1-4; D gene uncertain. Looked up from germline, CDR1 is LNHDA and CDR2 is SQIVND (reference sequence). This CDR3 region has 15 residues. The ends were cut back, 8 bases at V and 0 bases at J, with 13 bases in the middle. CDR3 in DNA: TGTGCCAGTCGCTCCCGGCGGGCAACTAATGAAAAACTGTTTTTT. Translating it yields CASRSRRATNEKLFF.

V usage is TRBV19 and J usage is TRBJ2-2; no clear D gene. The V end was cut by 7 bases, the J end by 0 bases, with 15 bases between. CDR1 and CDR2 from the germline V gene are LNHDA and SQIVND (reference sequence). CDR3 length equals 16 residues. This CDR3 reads CASIPAGLANTGELFF. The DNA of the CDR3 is TGTGCCAGTATCCCGGCCGGGCTAGCGAACACCGGGGAGCTGTTTTTT.

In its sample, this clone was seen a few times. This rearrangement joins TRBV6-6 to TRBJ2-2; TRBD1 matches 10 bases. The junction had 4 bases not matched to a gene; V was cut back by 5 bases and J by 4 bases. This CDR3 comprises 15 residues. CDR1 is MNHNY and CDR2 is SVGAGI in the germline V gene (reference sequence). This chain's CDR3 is CASSPGQGTTGELFF. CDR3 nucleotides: TGTGCCAGCAGTCCGGGACAGGGGACCACCGGGGAGCTGTTTTTT.

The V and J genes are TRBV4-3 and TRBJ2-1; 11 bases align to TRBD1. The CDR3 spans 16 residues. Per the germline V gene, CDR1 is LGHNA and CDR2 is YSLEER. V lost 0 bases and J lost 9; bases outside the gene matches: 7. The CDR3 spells CASSQDDSGQGVEQFF. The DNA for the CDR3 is TGCGCCAGCAGCCAAGACGATTCGGGACAGGGGGTTGAGCAGTTCTTC.

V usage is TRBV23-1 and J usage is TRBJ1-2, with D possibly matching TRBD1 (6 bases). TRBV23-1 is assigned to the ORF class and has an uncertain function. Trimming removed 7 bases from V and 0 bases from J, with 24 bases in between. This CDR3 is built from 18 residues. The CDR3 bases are TGCGCCAGCATCAGGGGAACCTCTTGGCCCCGGTCTAACTATGGCTACACCTTC. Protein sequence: CASIRGTSWPRSNYGYTF.

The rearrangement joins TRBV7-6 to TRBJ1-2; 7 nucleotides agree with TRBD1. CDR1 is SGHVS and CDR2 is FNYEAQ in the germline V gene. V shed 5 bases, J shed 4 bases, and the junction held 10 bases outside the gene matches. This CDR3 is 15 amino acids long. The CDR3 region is CASSPRQGGTYGYTF. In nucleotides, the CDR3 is TGTGCCAGCAGCCCCCGACAGGGAGGGACCTATGGCTACACCTTC.

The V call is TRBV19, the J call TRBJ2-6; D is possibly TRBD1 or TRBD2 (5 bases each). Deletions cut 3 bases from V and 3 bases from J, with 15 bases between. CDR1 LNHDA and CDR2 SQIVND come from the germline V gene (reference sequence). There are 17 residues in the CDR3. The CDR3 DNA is TGTGCCAGTAGTATTAAGTGGGGGAATAGTGGGGCCAACGTCCTGACTTTC. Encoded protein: CASSIKWGNSGANVLTF. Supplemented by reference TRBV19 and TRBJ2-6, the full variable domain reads DGGITQSPKYLFRKEGQNVTLSCEQNLNHDAMYWYRQDPGQGLRLIYYSQIVNDFQKGDIAEGYSVSREKKESFPLTVTSAQKNPTAFYLCASSIKWGNSGANVLTFGAGSRLTVL.

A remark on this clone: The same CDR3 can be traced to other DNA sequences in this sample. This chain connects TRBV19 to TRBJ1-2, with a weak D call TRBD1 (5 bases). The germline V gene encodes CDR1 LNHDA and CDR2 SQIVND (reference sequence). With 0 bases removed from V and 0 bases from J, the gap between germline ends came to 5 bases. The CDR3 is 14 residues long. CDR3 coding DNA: TGTGCCAGTAGTATAGACAGGGCTAACTATGGCTACACCTTC. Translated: CASSIDRANYGYTF.

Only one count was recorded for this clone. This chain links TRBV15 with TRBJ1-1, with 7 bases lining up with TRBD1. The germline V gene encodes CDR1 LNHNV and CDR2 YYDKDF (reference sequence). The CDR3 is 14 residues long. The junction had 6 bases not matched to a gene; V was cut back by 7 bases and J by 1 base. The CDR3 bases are TGTGCCACCAATTTGGACAGGACGAACACTGAAGCTTTCTTT. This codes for CATNLDRTNTEAFF.

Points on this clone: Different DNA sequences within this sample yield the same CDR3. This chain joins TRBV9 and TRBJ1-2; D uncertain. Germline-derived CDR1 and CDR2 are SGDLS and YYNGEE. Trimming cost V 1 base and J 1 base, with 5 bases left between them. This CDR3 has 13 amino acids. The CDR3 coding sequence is TGTGCCAGCAGCGTACAGGTTAACTATGGCTACACCTTC. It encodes CASSVQVNYGYTF. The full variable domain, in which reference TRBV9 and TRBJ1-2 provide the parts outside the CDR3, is DSGVTQTPKHLITATGQRVTLRCSPRSGDLSVYWYQQSLDQGLQFLIQYYNGEERAKGNILERFSAQQFPDLHSELNLSSLELGDSALYFCASSVQVNYGYTFGSGTRLTVV.

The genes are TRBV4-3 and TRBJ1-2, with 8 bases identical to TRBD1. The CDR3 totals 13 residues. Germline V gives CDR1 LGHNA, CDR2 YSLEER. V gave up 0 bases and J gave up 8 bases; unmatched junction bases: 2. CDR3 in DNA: TGCGCCAGCAGCCAAGACAGGGGGCAGGGCTACACCTTC. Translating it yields CASSQDRGQGYTF.

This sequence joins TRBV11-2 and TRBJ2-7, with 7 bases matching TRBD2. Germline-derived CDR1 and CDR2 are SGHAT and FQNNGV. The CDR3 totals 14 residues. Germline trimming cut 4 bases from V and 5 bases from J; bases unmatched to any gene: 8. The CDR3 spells CASSWGDYQNEQYF. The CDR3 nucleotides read TGTGCCAGCAGCTGGGGGGACTACCAGAACGAGCAGTACTTC.

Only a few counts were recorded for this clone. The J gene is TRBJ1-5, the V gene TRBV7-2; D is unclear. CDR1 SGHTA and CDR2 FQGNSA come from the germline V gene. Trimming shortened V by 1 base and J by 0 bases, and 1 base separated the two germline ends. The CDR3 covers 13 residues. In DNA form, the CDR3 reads TGTGCCAGCAGCTTAGTTAGCAATCAGCCCCAGCATTTT. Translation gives CASSLVSNQPQHF.

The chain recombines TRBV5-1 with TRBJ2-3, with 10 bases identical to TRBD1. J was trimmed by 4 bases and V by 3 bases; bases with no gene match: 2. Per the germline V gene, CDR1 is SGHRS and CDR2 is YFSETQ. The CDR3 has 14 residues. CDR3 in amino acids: CASSSGTGADTQYF. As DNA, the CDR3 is TGCGCCAGCAGCTCTGGGACAGGGGCAGATACGCAGTATTTT.

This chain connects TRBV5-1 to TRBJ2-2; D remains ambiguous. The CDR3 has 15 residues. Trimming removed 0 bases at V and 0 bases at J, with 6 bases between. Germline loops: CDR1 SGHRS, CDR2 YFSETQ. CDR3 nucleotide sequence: TGCGCCAGCAGCTTGGAGCCGCCGAACACCGGGGAGCTGTTTTTT. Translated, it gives CASSLEPPNTGELFF.

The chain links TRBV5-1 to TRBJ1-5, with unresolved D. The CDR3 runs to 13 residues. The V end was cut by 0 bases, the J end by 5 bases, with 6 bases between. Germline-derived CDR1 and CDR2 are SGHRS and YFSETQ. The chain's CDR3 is CASSLDQDQPQHF. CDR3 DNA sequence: TGCGCCAGCAGCTTGGATCAGGATCAGCCCCAGCATTTT.

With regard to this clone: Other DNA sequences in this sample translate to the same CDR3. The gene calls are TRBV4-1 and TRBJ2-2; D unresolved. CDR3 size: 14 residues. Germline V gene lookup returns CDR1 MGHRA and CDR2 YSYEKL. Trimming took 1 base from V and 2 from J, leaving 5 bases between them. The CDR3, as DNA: TGCGCCAGCAGCCAAGTCTCTAACACCGGGGAGCTGTTTTTT. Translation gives CASSQVSNTGELFF.

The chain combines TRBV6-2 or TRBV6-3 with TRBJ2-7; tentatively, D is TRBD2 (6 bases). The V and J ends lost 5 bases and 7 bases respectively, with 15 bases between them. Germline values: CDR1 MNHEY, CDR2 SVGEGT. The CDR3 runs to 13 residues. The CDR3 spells CASSPIKAGEQYF. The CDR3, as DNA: TGTGCCAGCAGTCCAATAAAGGCGGGGGAGCAGTACTTC.

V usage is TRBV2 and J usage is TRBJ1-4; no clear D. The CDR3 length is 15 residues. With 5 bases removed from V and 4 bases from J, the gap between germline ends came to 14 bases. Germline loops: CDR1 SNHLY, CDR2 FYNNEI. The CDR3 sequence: CASSPSGVVNEKLFF. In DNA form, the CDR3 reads TGTGCCAGCAGTCCCTCCGGGGTAGTTAATGAAAAACTGTTTTTT.